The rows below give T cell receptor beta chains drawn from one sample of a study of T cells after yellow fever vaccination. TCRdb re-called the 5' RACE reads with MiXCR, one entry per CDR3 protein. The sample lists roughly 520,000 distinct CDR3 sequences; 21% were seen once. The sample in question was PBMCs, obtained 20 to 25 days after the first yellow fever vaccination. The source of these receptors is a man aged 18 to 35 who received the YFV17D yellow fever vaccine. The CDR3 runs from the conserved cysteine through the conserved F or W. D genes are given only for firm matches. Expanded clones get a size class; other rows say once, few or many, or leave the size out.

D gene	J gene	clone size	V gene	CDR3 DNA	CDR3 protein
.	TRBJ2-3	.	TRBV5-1	TGCGCCAGCAGCTTGGGCCGCGGAGTCCGCACAGATACGCAGTATTTT	CASSLGRGVRTDTQYF
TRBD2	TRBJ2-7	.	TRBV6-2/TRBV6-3	TGTGCCAGCAGCACCCCTTCCAGCGGGGCCATATACGAGCAGTACTTC	CASSTPSSGAIYEQYF
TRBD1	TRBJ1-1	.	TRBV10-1	TGCGCCAGCAGATACCGGGACAGGGAAGCTTTCTTT	CASRYRDREAFF
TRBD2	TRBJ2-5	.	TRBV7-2	TGTGCCAGCAGCTCCAATGGACTAGCAGGCGAGACCCAGTACTTC	CASSSNGLAGETQYF
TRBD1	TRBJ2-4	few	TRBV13	TGTGCCAGCAGCGCCGGACAGGGAACCAAAAACATTCAGTACTTC	CASSAGQGTKNIQYF
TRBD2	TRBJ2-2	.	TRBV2	TGTGCCAGGGATAAACAGCGGGGTAGCACCGGGGAGCTGTTTTTT	CARDKQRGSTGELFF
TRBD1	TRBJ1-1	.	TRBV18	TGTGCCAGCTCTCAGGACAGGGGAGCTTTCTTT	CASSQDRGAFF
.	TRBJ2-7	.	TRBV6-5	TGTGCCAGCAGTTATTCGGCCCGGCAGGGCATCTCCTACGAGCAGTACTTC	CASSYSARQGISYEQYF
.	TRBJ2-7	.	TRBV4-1	TGCGCCAGCAGCCAAGGCCCACCTCCATACGAGCAGTACTTC	CASSQGPPPYEQYF
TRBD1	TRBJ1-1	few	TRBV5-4	TGTGCCAGCAGCCCCCGGGACAGACAGGACACTGAAGCTTTCTTT	CASSPRDRQDTEAFF
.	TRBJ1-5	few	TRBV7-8	TGTGCCAGCAGCTTAGCCAGTCAGGGGTTAAGCAATCAGCCCCAGCATTTT	CASSLASQGLSNQPQHF
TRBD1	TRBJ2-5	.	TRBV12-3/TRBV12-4	TGTGCCAGCAGCAGAAGCGACAGGGGGGAAGAGACCCAGTACTTC	CASSRSDRGEETQYF
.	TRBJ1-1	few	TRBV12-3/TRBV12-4	TGTGCCAGCACCTCCTCGAAACAGGGAGTTGAAGCTTTCTTT	CASTSSKQGVEAFF
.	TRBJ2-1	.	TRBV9	TGTGCCAGCAGCGTTACATCGGACAGTTACAATGAGCAGTTCTTC	CASSVTSDSYNEQFF
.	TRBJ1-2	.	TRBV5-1	TGCGCCAGCAGCTTGGCCCCCGACAGGTTTAATGGCTACACCTTC	CASSLAPDRFNGYTF
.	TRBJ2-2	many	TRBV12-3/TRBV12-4	TGTGCCAGCAGCACTCGAGTGGGGGCGCGTCACGGGGAGCTGTTTTTT	CASSTRVGARHGELFF
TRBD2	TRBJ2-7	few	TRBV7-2	TGTGCCAGCAGCTTATCCGGGACTAGCGGCTACGAGCAGTACTTC	CASSLSGTSGYEQYF
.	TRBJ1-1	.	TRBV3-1	TGTGCCAGCAGCCAGGCCTGGACAGCCATGGTTTTCTTT	CASSQAWTAMVFF
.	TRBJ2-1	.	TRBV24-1	TGTGCCACCAGTGATTTTCGGGATGAGCAGTTCTTC	CATSDFRDEQFF
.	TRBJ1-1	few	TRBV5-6	TGTGCCAGCAGCTTTGGGGTAACGACTGAAGCTTTCTTT	CASSFGVTTEAFF
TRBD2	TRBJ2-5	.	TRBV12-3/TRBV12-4	TGTGCCAGCAGTTTAGAGTCGTGGAGGGAGGGAGGCCAAGAGACCCAGTACTTC	CASSLESWREGGQETQYF
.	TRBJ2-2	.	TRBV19	TGTGCCAGTAGTGCCAAGGTAGCGAACACCGGGGAGCTGTTTTTT	CASSAKVANTGELFF
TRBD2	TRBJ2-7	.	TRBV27	TGTGCCAGCAGTTACCCAAAGCAGCGGGGGGGGACCTACGAGCAGTACTTC	CASSYPKQRGGTYEQYF
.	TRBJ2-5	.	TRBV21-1	TGTGCCAGCAGCCAACTCGGACTAGCGGGGGTCGGGGAGACCCAGTACTTC	CASSQLGLAGVGETQYF
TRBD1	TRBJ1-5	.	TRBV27	TGTGCCAGCAGGGACAGGTACAATCAGCCCCAGCATTTT	CASRDRYNQPQHF
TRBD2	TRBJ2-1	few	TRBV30	TGTGCCTGGACTAGCGGGGGCCCCTACAATGAGCAGTTCTTC	CAWTSGGPYNEQFF
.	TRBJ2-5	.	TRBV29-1	TGCAGCGTTGAGGATAAGGGATTAAAGACCCAGTACTTC	CSVEDKGLKTQYF
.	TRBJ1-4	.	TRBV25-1	TGTGCCAGCCGCCGGGGCCCTAATGAAAAACTGTTTTTT	CASRRGPNEKLFF
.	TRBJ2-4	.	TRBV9	TGTGCCAGCAGCGGTACAGCCAAAAACATTCAGTACTTC	CASSGTAKNIQYF
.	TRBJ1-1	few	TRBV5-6	TGTGCCAGCAGCCTACCAGGTAGCGGGAACACTGAAGCTTTCTTT	CASSLPGSGNTEAFF
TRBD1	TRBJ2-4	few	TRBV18	TGTGCCAGCTCGCTATCCGGACAGGACCACATTCAGTACTTC	CASSLSGQDHIQYF
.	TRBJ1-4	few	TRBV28	TGTGCCAGCAGGTGGGGGCGCAGATCAACTAATGAAAAACTGTTTTTT	CASRWGRRSTNEKLFF
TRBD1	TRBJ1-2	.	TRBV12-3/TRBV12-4	TGTGCCAGCAGTCCGGGACAGACACACTATGGCTACACCTTC	CASSPGQTHYGYTF
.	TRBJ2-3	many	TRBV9	TGTGCCAGCAGCGCTGGACCCGCCCCCACAGATACGCAGTATTTT	CASSAGPAPTDTQYF
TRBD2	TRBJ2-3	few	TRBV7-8	TGTGCCAGCAGCTACCCCCTACTAGCGGGGGCCACAGATACGCAGTATTTT	CASSYPLLAGATDTQYF
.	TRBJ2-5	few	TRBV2	TGTGCCAGCAGTGCCAGGCAAGAGACCCAGTACTTC	CASSARQETQYF
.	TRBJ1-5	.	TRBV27	TGTGCCAGCAGACCCCATACGGGGGGTCAGCCCCAGCATTTT	CASRPHTGGQPQHF
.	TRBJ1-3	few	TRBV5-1	TGCGCCAGCAGCTTTGACAGGAGACCCTCTGGAAACACCATATATTTT	CASSFDRRPSGNTIYF
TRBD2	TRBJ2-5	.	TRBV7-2	TGTGCCAGCAGCTCAGCGGGGGTTCGTGAGACCCAGTACTTC	CASSSAGVRETQYF
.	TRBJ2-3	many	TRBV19	TGTGCCAGCCGACAGGAGCACGCCACAGATACGCAGTATTTT	CASRQEHATDTQYF
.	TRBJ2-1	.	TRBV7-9	TGTGCCAGCAGCTTAGCGGGGGGGGGCCACAATGAGCAGTTCTTC	CASSLAGGGHNEQFF